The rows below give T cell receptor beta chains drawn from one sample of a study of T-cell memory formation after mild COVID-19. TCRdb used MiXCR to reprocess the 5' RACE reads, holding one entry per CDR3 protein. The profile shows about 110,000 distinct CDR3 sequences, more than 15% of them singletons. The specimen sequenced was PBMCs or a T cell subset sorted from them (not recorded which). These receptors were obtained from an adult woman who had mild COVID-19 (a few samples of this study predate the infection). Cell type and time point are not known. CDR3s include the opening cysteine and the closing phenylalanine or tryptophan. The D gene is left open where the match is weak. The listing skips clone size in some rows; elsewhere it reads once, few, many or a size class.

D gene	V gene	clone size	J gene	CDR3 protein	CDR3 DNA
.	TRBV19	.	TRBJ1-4	CASSIDGRGTDEKLFF	TGTGCCAGTAGTATAGATGGACGGGGAACTGATGAAAAACTGTTTTTT
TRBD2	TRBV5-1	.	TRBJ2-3	CASSLLAGSSTDTQYF	TGCGCCAGCAGCCTTTTAGCGGGTTCATCCACAGATACGCAGTATTTT
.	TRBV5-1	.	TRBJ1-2	CASSLVGAGDHYGYTF	TGCGCCAGCAGCTTGGTCGGGGCAGGAGACCACTATGGCTACACCTTC
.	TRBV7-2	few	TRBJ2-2	CASSLAGPGELFF	TGTGCCAGCAGCTTAGCTGGGCCCGGGGAGCTGTTTTTT
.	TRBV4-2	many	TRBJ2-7	CASSYGAGNEQYF	TGTGCCAGCAGTTACGGGGCCGGGAACGAGCAGTACTTC
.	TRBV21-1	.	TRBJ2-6	CASSKDAGPPRANVLTF	TGTGCCAGCAGCAAGGACGCCGGGCCACCGCGGGCCAACGTCCTGACTTTC
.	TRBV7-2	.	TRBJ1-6	CASSLTGDRRFSPLHF	TGTGCCAGCAGCTTAACTGGGGACCGTCGATTTTCACCCCTCCACTTT
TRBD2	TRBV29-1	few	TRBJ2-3	CSVELAGFTDTQYF	TGCAGCGTTGAACTAGCGGGGTTCACAGATACGCAGTATTTT
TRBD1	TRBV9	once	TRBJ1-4	CDSSPRDSSNEKLFF	TGTGACAGCAGCCCCCGGGACAGCTCTAATGAAAAACTGTTTTTT
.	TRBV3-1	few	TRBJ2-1	CASSQSSGKNEQFF	TGTGCCAGCAGCCAAAGTTCCGGGAAGAATGAGCAGTTCTTC
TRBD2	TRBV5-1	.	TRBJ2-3	CASTEGLAGADTQYF	TGCGCCAGCACCGAGGGACTAGCGGGCGCAGATACGCAGTATTTT
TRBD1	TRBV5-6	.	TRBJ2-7	CASNPTGANYEQYF	TGTGCCAGCAACCCAACAGGGGCAAATTACGAGCAGTACTTC
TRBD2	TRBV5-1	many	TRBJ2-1	CASSPGLADNNEQFF	TGCGCCAGCAGCCCGGGACTAGCGGATAACAATGAGCAGTTCTTC
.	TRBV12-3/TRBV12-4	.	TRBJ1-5	CASSSPNQPQHF	TGTGCCAGCAGTTCCCCAAATCAGCCCCAGCATTTT
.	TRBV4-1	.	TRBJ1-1	CASSPVRTGMVMNTEAFF	TGCGCCAGCAGCCCGGTGCGTACAGGGATGGTCATGAACACTGAAGCTTTCTTT
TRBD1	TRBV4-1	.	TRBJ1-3	CASSPNRGPGNTIYF	TGCGCCAGCAGCCCCAACAGGGGGCCTGGAAACACCATATATTTT
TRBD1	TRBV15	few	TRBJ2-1	CATSRPRTGAHEQFF	TGTGCCACCAGCAGACCGCGGACAGGGGCCCATGAGCAGTTCTTC
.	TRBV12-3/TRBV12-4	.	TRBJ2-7	CASSLLGGHSYEQYF	TGTGCCAGCAGTTTACTGGGGGGGCACTCCTACGAGCAGTACTTC
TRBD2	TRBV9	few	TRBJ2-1	CASSARLAGVNEQFF	TGTGCCAGCAGCGCACGACTAGCGGGAGTCAATGAGCAGTTCTTC
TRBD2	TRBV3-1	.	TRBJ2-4	CASSQVGTSGGPWNIQYF	TGTGCCAGCAGCCAGGTTGGGACTAGCGGGGGGCCGTGGAACATTCAGTACTTC
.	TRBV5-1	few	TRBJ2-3	CASSLDLLGIDTQYF	TGCGCCAGCAGCTTGGATCTCCTCGGGATAGATACGCAGTATTTT
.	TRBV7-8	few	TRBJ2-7	CASSWEGDYEQYF	TGTGCCAGCAGCTGGGAGGGGGACTACGAGCAGTACTTC
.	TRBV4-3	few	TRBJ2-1	CASSQDRLASNNEQFF	TGCGCCAGCAGCCAAGATCGGCTAGCGAGCAACAATGAGCAGTTCTTC
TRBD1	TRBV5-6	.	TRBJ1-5	CASSVEGQGAGEPQHF	TGTGCCAGCAGCGTAGAAGGACAGGGGGCCGGGGAGCCCCAGCATTTT
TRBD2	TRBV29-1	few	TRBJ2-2	CSVGGGRVAGELFF	TGCAGCGTGGGCGGGGGGCGCGTCGCCGGGGAGCTGTTTTTT
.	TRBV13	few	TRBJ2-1	CASSLVGSSAYNEQFF	TGTGCCAGCAGCTTAGTGGGCAGTTCGGCCTACAATGAGCAGTTCTTC
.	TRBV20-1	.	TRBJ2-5	CSALRGGGETQYF	TGCAGTGCCCTCCGAGGGGGGGGAGAGACCCAGTACTTC
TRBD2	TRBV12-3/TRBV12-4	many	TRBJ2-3	CASSPLAGADTQYF	TGTGCCAGCAGTCCGCTAGCGGGGGCAGATACGCAGTATTTT
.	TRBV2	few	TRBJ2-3	CASSDEGFSTDTQYF	TGTGCCAGCAGTGACGAAGGGTTCAGCACAGATACGCAGTATTTT
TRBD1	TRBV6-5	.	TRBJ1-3	CASRYTTGAAGNTIYF	TGTGCCAGCAGATATACAACAGGGGCGGCAGGAAACACCATATATTTT
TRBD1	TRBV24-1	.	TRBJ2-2	CATSDFRTGFHTGELFF	TGTGCCACCAGTGATTTTAGGACAGGATTCCACACCGGGGAGCTGTTTTTT
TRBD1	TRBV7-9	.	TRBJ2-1	CASRWTGGRNEQFF	TGTGCCAGCAGATGGACAGGGGGGAGGAATGAGCAGTTCTTC
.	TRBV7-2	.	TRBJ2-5	CASGGAETQYF	TGTGCCAGCGGGGGAGCCGAGACCCAGTACTTC
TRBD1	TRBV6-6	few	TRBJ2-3	CASSYTQPGQGTQYF	TGTGCCAGCAGTTACACCCAACCGGGACAGGGAACGCAGTATTTT
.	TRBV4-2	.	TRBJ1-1	CASSHDSGNTEALF	TGTGCCAGCAGCCACGACTCAGGGAACACTGAAGCTTTATTT
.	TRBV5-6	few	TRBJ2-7	CASSLQDTYEQYF	TGTGCCAGCAGCTTGCAGGACACCTACGAGCAGTACTTC
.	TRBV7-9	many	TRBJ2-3	CASSSIYDTQYF	TGTGCCAGCAGCTCAATATATGATACGCAGTATTTT
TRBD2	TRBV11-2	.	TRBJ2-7	CASSLALAATYEQYF	TGTGCCAGCAGCTTAGCCCTAGCGGCGACCTACGAGCAGTACTTC
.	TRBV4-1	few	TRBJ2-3	CASSQDVGVDTQYF	TGCGCCAGCAGCCAAGACGTCGGGGTGGATACGCAGTATTTT
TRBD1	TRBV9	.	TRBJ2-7	CASSPGQGDREQYF	TGTGCCAGCAGTCCGGGACAGGGGGACAGGGAGCAGTACTTC
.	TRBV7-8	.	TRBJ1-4	CASSSPGGSEKLFF	TGTGCCAGCAGCTCGCCCGGGGGGAGCGAAAAACTGTTTTTT
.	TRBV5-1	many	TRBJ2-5	CASSLEGTLGETQYF	TGCGCCAGCAGCTTGGAAGGCACCCTCGGGGAGACCCAGTACTTC
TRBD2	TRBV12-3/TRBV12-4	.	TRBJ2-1	CASSPRLAGGQQGSYNEQFF	TGTGCCAGCAGTCCCCGACTAGCGGGAGGACAACAGGGGTCCTACAATGAGCAGTTCTTC
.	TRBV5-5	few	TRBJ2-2	CASSLAWHPGATGELFF	TGTGCCAGCAGCTTGGCCTGGCACCCCGGAGCCACCGGGGAGCTGTTTTTT
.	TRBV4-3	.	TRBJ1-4	CASSQVGWNEKLFF	TGCGCCAGCAGCCAAGTAGGGTGGAATGAAAAACTGTTTTTT
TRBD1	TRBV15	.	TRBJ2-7	CATSSPNEGAHEQYF	TGTGCCACCAGCAGTCCAAACGAGGGGGCCCACGAGCAGTACTTC